A single sample gave rise to the 10 T cell receptor beta chains below, sequenced in a study of T-cell memory formation after mild COVID-19. TCRdb recomputed calls from the 5' RACE reads with MiXCR, one row per CDR3 protein. The table records 450,000 or so distinct CDR3 sequences, about 23% of them present only once. Sequenced sample: PBMCs or a T cell subset sorted from them (not recorded which). These receptors were obtained from an adult woman who had mild COVID-19 (a few samples of this study predate the infection). Cell type and time point are not known.

The rearrangement links TRBV19 to TRBJ2-7; D is ambiguous. V was clipped by 5 bases and J by 2 bases, with 13 bases between them. The germline V gene has CDR1 LNHDA and CDR2 SQIVND (reference sequence). The CDR3 runs to 14 residues. This chain's CDR3 is CASSPTDGPYEQYF. DNA for the CDR3: TGTGCCAGTAGTCCCACGGACGGCCCCTACGAGCAGTACTTC.

This clonotype appeared a few times. The chain employs TRBV6-5 and TRBJ1-2, with TRBD1 as a possible D gene (6 bases). The germline V and J ends were trimmed by 4 bases and 5 bases, with 11 bases remaining between them. The CDR3 spans 13 residues. Germline V CDR1 and CDR2: MNHEY, SVGAGI. CDR3 sequence reads: CASSSGARYGYTF. In DNA, the CDR3 is TGTGCCAGCAGTTCAGGGGCTCGGTATGGCTACACCTTC.

This clonotype was picked up a small number of times. J is TRBJ2-1 and V is TRBV6-5; D unresolved. The ends were cut back, 5 bases at V and 7 bases at J, with 6 bases in the middle. CDR1 MNHEY and CDR2 SVGAGI come from the germline V gene. The CDR3 runs 11 residues. As DNA, the CDR3 is TGTGCCAGCAGTCAAAAGAATGAGCAGTTCTTC. It yields the protein CASSQKNEQFF.

This clonotype was seen a few times. The chain recombines TRBV9 with TRBJ2-3, with D possibly matching TRBD1 (6 bases). The CDR3 is made up of 15 amino acids. Germline loops: CDR1 SGDLS, CDR2 YYNGEE. V lost 0 bases and J 7 bases, leaving 15 bases between the germline ends. The CDR3 DNA follows: TGTGCCAGCAGCGTAGCACAGGGACACGCATATACGCAGTATTTT. Protein: CASSVAQGHAYTQYF.

The rearrangement joins TRBV5-1 to TRBJ2-2, with TRBD1 matching over 9 bases. CDR3 length equals 15 residues. J lost 3 bases, V lost 4 bases, and 4 bases had no gene match. CDR1 and CDR2 (germline): SGHRS, YFSETQ. CDR3 amino acids: CASSPGTGHTGELFF. The CDR3 coding sequence is TGCGCCAGCAGCCCAGGGACAGGGCACACCGGGGAGCTGTTTTTT.

The chain uses TRBV4-1 and TRBJ1-1; 9 positions match TRBD1. Germline loops: CDR1 MGHRA, CDR2 YSYEKL. V was pared by 2 bases and J by 0 bases, with 13 bases of the junction left unmatched. The CDR3 is 19 residues long. CDR3 nucleotide sequence: TGCGCCAGCAGCCAAAGGGGACAGGGAAAGATCATGATGAACACTGAAGCTTTCTTT. Amino acids: CASSQRGQGKIMMNTEAFF.

The chain uses TRBV12-3 or TRBV12-4 and TRBJ2-1; 15 bases agree with TRBD2. V lost 3 bases to trimming and J lost 7 bases; unmatched junction nucleotides: 13. The CDR3 contains 19 residues. CDR3 nucleotide sequence: TGTGCCAGCAGTTTTGCGGGGACTAGCGGGAGGAGTGTGGGTAATGAGCAGTTCTTC. This translates into CASSFAGTSGRSVGNEQFF.

The V and J genes are TRBV5-4 and TRBJ2-3; no clear D gene. V shed 2 bases and J shed 4 bases, with 11 bases lying between them. There are 14 residues in the CDR3. The germline gives CDR1 SGHNT, CDR2 YYREEE (reference sequence). The CDR3 DNA reads TGTGCCAGCAGCTTAGAAGCGCTGGCAGATACGCAGTATTTT. Translation gives CASSLEALADTQYF.

V is TRBV7-8 and J is TRBJ2-7; 7 bases agree with TRBD1. Germline V gives CDR1 SGHVS, CDR2 FQNEAQ. J gave up 4 bases and V 0 bases, and 9 bases lay outside the gene matches. CDR3 length equals 16 residues. CDR3 loop: CASSLAGWTGQYEQYF. The CDR3, as DNA: TGTGCCAGCAGCTTAGCCGGGTGGACAGGCCAATACGAGCAGTACTTC. Filled out from reference TRBV7-8 and TRBJ2-7, the complete variable domain reads GAGVSQSPRYKVAKRGQDVALRCDPISGHVSLFWYQQALGQGPEFLTYFQNEAQLDKSGLPSDRFFAERPEGSVSTLKIQRTQQEDSAVYLCASSLAGWTGQYEQYFGPGTRLTVT.

The V and J genes are TRBV4-3 and TRBJ2-7, with D possibly TRBD1 on 5 matching bases. The germline V gene encodes CDR1 LGHNA and CDR2 YSLEER. The CDR3 runs 13 residues. The ends were cut back, 1 base at V and 7 bases at J, with 11 bases in the middle. For the CDR3, the DNA is TGCGCCAGCAGCCAAGCCAGGGCCGCTGAGCAGTACTTC. Translating it yields CASSQARAAEQYF.